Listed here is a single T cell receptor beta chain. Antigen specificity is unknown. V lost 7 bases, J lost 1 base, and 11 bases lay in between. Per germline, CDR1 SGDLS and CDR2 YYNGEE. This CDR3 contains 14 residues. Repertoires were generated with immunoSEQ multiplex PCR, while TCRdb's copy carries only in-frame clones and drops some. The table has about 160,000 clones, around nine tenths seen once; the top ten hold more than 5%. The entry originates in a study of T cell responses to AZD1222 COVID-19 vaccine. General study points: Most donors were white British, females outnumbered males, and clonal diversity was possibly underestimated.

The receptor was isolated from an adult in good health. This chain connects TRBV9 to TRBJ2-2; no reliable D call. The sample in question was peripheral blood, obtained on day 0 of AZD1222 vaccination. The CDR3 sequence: CASEKNGNTGELFF. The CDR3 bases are TGTGCCAGCGAAAAGAACGGGAACACCGGGGAGCTGTTTTTT.